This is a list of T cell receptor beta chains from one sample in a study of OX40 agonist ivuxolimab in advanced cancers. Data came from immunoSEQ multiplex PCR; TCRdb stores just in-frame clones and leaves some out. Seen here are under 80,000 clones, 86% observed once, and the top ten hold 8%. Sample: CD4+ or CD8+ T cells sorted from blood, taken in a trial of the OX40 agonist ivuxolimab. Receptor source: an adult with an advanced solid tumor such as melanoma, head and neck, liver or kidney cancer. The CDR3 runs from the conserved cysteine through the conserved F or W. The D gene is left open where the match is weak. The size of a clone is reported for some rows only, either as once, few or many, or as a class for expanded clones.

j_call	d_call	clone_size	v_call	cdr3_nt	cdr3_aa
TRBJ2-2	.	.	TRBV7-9	TGTGCCAGCAGCTTAAGGGTGAACACCGGGGAGCTGTTTTTT	CASSLRVNTGELFF
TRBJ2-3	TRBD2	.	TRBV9	TGTGCCAGCAGCGTCAGCGGGGGGGCAGATACGCAGTATTTT	CASSVSGGADTQYF
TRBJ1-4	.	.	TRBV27	TGTGCCAGTGGTATGGTGGTTGAAAAACTGTTTTTT	CASGMVVEKLFF
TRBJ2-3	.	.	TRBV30	TGTGCCTGGAGTCCGCGAGGGATCCACACAGATACGCAGTATTTT	CAWSPRGIHTDTQYF
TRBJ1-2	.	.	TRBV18	TGTGCCAGCTCACCTGGGGAGAGCTACACCTTC	CASSPGESYTF
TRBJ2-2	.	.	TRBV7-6	TGTGCCAGCAGCTTAGAAGGGGAACGGTTGACCGGGGAGCTGTTTTTT	CASSLEGERLTGELFF
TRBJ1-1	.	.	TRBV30	TGTGCCTGGACTAAACAGGGCCCTGAAGCTTTCTTT	CAWTKQGPEAFF
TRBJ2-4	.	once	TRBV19	TGTGCCAGTAGTGTGGGGACGTACATTCAGTACTTC	CASSVGTYIQYF
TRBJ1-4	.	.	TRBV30	TGTGCCTGGAGTGTTTCAGCTGAAAAACTGTTTTTT	CAWSVSAEKLFF
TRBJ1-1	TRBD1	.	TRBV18	TGTGCCAGCTCACCCTTGGGACAGGCGAACACTGAAGCTTTCTTT	CASSPLGQANTEAFF
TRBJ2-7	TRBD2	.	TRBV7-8	TGTGCCAGCAGCTCCGGGACTAGAGGTTGGTACGAGCAGTACTTC	CASSSGTRGWYEQYF
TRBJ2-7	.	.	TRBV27	TGTGCCAGCAGGAATTACTACGAGCAGTACTTC	CASRNYYEQYF
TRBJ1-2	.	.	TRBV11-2	TGTGCCAGCAGCTTCGGGTCCGCACAGTTAAACTATGGCTACACCTTC	CASSFGSAQLNYGYTF
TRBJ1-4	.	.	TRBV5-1	TGCGCCAGCAGCAACAGTCAGGGGTGGGATGAAAAACTGTTTTTT	CASSNSQGWDEKLFF
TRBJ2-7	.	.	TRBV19	TGTGCCAGTAGTATAGATCCGCGGGGCTACGAGCAGTACTTC	CASSIDPRGYEQYF
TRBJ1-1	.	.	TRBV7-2	TGTGCCAGCAGCTTTCAGGTAGCCCTCACTGAAGCTTTCTTT	CASSFQVALTEAFF
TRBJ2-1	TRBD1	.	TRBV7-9	TGTGCCAGCAGCTTGGGGACAGGGGTGCACAATGAGCAGTTCTTC	CASSLGTGVHNEQFF
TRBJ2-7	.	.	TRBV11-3	TGTGCCAGCAGCTCCACACCGGGACAAGCCTACGAGCAGTACTTC	CASSSTPGQAYEQYF
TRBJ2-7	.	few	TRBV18	TGTGCCAGCTCACCACCGTTTTCAGGGATCGAGCAGTACTTC	CASSPPFSGIEQYF
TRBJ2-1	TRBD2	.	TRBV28	TGTGCCAGCACTCCTCTAAGTAGCGGGAGCTACAATGAGCAGTTCTTC	CASTPLSSGSYNEQFF
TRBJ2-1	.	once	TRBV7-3	TGTGCCAGCAGTCCCTCCGGTCTTTTCTACAATGAGCAGTTCTTC	CASSPSGLFYNEQFF
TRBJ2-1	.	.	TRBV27	TGTGCCAGCAGTACCCGACTAGGGAGGAGTGAGCAGTTCTTC	CASSTRLGRSEQFF
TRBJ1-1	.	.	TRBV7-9	TGTGCCAGCAGCTTGCCCGGACAGCCCACCACTGAAGCTTTCTTT	CASSLPGQPTTEAFF
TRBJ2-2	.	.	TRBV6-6	TGTGCCAGCAGTTACGGGGGGAACACCGGGGAGCTGTTTTTT	CASSYGGNTGELFF
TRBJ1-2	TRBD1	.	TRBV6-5	TGTGCCAGCAGTGTGGGACAGGTAAACTATGGCTACACCTTC	CASSVGQVNYGYTF
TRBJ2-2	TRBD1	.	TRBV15	TGTGCCACCAGCAGAGGACAGGGCGACACCGGGGAGCTGTTTTTT	CATSRGQGDTGELFF
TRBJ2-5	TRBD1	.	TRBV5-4	TGTGCCAGCAGCCCGGGACAGGGAGGAAAGACCCAGTACTTC	CASSPGQGGKTQYF
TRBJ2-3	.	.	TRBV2	TGTGCCAGCAAGATTAACGAGGGTTCAGATACGCAGTATTTT	CASKINEGSDTQYF
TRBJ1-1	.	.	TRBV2	TGTGCCAGCAGTGGCCTCGCGGCGAACACTGAAGCTTTCTTT	CASSGLAANTEAFF
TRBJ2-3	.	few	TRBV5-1	TGCGCCAGCAGCTCAACCGCTAGGACAGATACGCAGTATTTT	CASSSTARTDTQYF
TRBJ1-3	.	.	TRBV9	TGTGCCAGCAGCGGGGGACTCTATTCTGGAAACACCATATATTTT	CASSGGLYSGNTIYF
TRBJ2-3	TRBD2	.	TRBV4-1	TGCGCCAGCAGCCCCCTAACTAGCGGGAACACAGATACGCAGTATTTT	CASSPLTSGNTDTQYF
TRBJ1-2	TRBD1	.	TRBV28	TGTGCCAGCAGAAGGGACAGGAACTATGGCTACACCTTC	CASRRDRNYGYTF
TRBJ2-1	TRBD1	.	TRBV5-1	TGCGCCAGCAGCTTGGACAGGGGGCCTTACAATGAGCAGTTCTTC	CASSLDRGPYNEQFF
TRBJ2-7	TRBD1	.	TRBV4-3	TGCGCCAGCAGCCAACAGGGGGCAGACCAGCAGTACTTC	CASSQQGADQQYF
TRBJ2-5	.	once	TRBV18	TGTGCCAGCTCTCTAAGTAGAGGCTGGCAAGAGACCCAGTACTTC	CASSLSRGWQETQYF
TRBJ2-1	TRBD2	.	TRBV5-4	TGTGCCAGCAGCCGGACTAGCGAGATCCATGAGCAGTTCTTC	CASSRTSEIHEQFF
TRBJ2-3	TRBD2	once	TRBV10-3	TGTGCCATCAGTGCCCGGACTAGCGGGAGCACAGATACGCAGTATTTT	CAISARTSGSTDTQYF
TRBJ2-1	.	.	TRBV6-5	TGTGCCAGCAGCCCACTGGGTGAGCAGTTCTTC	CASSPLGEQFF
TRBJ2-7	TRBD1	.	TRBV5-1	TGCGCCAGCAGCCGACGACAGGGTGTGAACGAGCAGTACTTC	CASSRRQGVNEQYF
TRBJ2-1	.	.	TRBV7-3	TGTGCCAGCAGCTTACTGCCCAGCGGGTCTGGGAATGAGCAGTTCTTC	CASSLLPSGSGNEQFF
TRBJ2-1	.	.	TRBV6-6	TGTGCCAGCAGTTATCTAGATTGGGATGAGCAGTTCTTC	CASSYLDWDEQFF